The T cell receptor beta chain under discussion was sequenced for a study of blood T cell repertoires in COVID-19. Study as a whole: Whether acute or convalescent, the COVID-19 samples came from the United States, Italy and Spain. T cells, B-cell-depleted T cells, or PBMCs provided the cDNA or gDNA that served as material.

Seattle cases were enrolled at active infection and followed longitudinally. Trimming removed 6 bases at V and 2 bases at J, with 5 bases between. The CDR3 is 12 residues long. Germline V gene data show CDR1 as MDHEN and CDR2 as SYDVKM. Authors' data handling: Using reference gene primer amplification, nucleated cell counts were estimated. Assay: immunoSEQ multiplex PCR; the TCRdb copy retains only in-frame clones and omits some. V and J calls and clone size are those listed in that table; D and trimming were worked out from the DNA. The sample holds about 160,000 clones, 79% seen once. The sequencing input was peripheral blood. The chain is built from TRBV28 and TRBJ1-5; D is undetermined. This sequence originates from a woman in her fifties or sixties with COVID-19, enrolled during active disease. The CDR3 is CASRTGNQPQHF. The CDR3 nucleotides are TGTGCCAGCAGAACAGGCAATCAGCCCCAGCATTTT. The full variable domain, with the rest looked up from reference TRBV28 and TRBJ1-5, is DVKVTQSSRYLVKRTGEKVFLECVQDMDHENMFWYRQDPGLGLRLIYFSYDVKMKEKGDIPEGYSVSREKKERFSLILESASTNQTSMYLCASRTGNQPQHFGDGTRLSIL.